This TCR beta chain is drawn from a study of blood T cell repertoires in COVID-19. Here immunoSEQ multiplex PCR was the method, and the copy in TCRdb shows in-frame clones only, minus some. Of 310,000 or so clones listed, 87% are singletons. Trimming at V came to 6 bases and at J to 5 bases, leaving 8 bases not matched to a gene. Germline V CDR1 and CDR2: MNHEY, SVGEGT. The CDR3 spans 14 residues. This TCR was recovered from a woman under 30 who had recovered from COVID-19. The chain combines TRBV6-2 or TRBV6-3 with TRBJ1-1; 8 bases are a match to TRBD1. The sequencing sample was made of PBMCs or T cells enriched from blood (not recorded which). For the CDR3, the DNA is TGTGCCAGCAGCCCGCAGGGGGCGAGGACTGAAGCTTTCTTT. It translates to CASSPQGARTEAFF.